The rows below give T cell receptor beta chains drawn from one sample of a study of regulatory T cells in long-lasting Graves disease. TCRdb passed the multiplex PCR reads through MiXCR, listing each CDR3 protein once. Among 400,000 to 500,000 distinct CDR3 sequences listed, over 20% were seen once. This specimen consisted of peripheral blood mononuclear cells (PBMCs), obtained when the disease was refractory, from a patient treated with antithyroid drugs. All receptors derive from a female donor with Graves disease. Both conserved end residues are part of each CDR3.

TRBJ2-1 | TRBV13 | CASSRRTSGNNEQFF
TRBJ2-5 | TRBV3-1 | CASSQGGGGAQGTQYF
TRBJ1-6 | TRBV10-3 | CAITSGQGAGSPLHF
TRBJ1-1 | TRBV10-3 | CAISESGTSEAFF
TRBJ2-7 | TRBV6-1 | CATLRALRDEQYF
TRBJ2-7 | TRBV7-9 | CASSLDLWQYF
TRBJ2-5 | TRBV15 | CATSAGAGVRETQYF
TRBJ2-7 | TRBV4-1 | CASSQVIGVTSIGEQYF
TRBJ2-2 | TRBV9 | CASSATGTANTGELFF
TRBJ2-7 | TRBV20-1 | CSAWEQGSYEQYF
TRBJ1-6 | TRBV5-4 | CASSSTRGGGQIVYSPLHF
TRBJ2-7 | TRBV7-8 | CASSFRVAAESGTYEQYF
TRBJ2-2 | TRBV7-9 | CASSLNERPGELFF
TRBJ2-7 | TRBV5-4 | CASSPGGGDPYEQYF
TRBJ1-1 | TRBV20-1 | CSASVGTEAFF
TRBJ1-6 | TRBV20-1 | CSAHSGGGSPLHF
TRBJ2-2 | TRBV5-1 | CASSLVGGRNTGELFF
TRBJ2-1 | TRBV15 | CATSRKTGGIDEQFF
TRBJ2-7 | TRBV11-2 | CASSLEPGQEGEQYF
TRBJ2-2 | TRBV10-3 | CASRGTGSLFF
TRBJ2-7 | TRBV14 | CASSPLVGDIYEQYF
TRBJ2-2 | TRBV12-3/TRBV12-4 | CASSPAGGYGELFF
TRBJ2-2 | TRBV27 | CASSLYEARELFF
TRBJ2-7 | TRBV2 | CASSVTGGVPSYEQYF
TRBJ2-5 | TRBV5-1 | CASSSTKIGGQETQYF
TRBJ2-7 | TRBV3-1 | CASSHGGLARVSEQYF
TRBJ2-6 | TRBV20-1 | CSARPTEQGRHSGANVLTF
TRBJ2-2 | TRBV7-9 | CASSFSPGELFF
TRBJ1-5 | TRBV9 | CASSAGGLSNQPQHF
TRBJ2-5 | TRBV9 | CASSVIGVETQYF
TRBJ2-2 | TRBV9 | CASSPVDSLTGELFF
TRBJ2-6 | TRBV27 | CASSPAGDGANVLTF
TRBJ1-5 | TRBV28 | CASSLRWGPRNQPQHF
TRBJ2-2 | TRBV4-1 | CASSQLIGIGPTGELFF
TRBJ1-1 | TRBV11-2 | CASSFGLRGTEAFF
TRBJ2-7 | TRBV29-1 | CSVGGNYEQYF
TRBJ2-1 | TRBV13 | CASSFRRNEQFF
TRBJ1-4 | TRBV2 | CASSIQGSSNEKLFF
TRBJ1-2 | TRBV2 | CASTEDRGIYGYTF
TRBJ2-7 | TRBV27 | CASSGIRGSYEQYF
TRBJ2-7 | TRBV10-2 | CASLDPGGLTYEQYF
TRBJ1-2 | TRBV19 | CASSVRSRPDGYTF
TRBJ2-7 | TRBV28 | CASSPTGLDYEQYF
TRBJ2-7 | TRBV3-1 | CASSPTPGLAEEQYF
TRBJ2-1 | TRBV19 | CASRSGTLSYNEQFF
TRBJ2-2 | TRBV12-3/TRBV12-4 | CASSPRTGGPAGELFF
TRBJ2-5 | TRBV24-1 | CATSEGQGQGETQYF